The 26 T cell receptor beta chains given below trace back to one sample, sequenced in a study of T cell repertoires in cytomegalovirus infection (dated 2019 in TCRdb). This sample was sequenced with an Illumina HiSeq 1500. TCRdb trimmed the raw reads at Q25, called clones with MiXCR and kept productive beta chains. Every CDR3 protein is listed once, alongside the most common genes and DNA of its rows. Present in this sample are about 490,000 distinct CDR3 sequences, roughly 10% of which were seen just once. 9.5% to 13% of the sample is held by the ten biggest clonotypes. The material sequenced was PBMCs. All receptors come from a human donor in good health (CMV status not recorded). Some clones in this sample may be carry-over from other donors' samples.

This clonotype was recorded a few times. This chain uses TRBV7-3 with TRBJ2-3, with D possibly matching TRBD2 (6 bases). Trimming pared 1 base from V and 0 bases from J, leaving 14 bases between. The CDR3 runs to 17 residues. CDR1 is SGHTA, CDR2 FQGTGA, per germline. CDR3 in amino acids: CASSLMPGGASTDTQYF. The CDR3 region has the DNA TGTGCCAGCAGCTTAATGCCCGGGGGAGCTAGCACAGATACGCAGTATTTT.

The table lists this clonotype with many counts. The rearrangement joins TRBV12-5 to TRBJ1-1; D not certain. Germline values: CDR1 LGHNT, CDR2 FRNRAP. V was cut by 5 bases and J by 3 bases, with 16 bases left in between. The CDR3 extends over 15 amino acids. The CDR3 region is CASGPKQGWDTEAFF. The CDR3 DNA reads TGTGCTAGTGGTCCCAAGCAAGGGTGGGACACTGAAGCTTTCTTT.

The chain recombines TRBV6-2 or TRBV6-3 with TRBJ2-1; tentatively, D is TRBD2 (5 bases). This CDR3 spans 16 amino acids. Germline values: CDR1 MNHEY, CDR2 SVGEGT. Trimming removed 0 bases at V and 4 bases at J, with 13 bases between. The CDR3 sequence is CASSYSGAKTYNEQFF. The CDR3 DNA reads as TGTGCCAGCAGTTACTCGGGAGCCAAGACATACAATGAGCAGTTCTTC.

This clonotype was counted only a few times. The chain is built from TRBV20-1 and TRBJ1-6; D is uncertain. From germline, CDR1 is DFQATT and CDR2 SNEGSKA (reference sequence). The CDR3 has 19 amino acids. The V end was cut by 0 bases, the J end by 4 bases, with 22 bases between. The CDR3 here is CSAREAKGTRYRYNSPLHF. CDR3 DNA sequence: TGCAGTGCTAGAGAGGCGAAGGGTACGAGATATAGATATAATTCACCCCTCCACTTT.

This clonotype was counted many times. J is TRBJ2-2 and V is TRBV19; 7 positions agree with TRBD2. The J segment lost 8 bases and the V segment lost 6 bases, leaving 18 bases of the junction unmatched. The CDR3 is 17 amino acids. Germline lookup yields CDR1 LNHDA and CDR2 SQIVND (reference sequence). The CDR3 sequence is CASSPGRGRGRSGELFF. The DNA for the CDR3 is TGTGCCAGTAGCCCCGGGCGGGGTCGCGGGAGAAGTGGGGAGCTGTTTTTT. The variable domain in full, completed from reference TRBV19 and TRBJ2-2, reads DGGITQSPKYLFRKEGQNVTLSCEQNLNHDAMYWYRQDPGQGLRLIYYSQIVNDFQKGDIAEGYSVSREKKESFPLTVTSAQKNPTAFYLCASSPGRGRGRSGELFFGEGSRLTVL.

This chain uses TRBV5-4 with TRBJ1-2, with 7 bases fitting TRBD1. Germline assignment: CDR1 SGHNT and CDR2 YYREEE (reference sequence). The CDR3 has 16 residues. V lost 4 bases, J lost 1 base, and 10 bases stayed unmatched. CDR3 region: CASSTPQGESNYGYTF. Written as DNA, the CDR3 is TGTGCCAGCAGCACCCCTCAGGGGGAAAGTAACTATGGCTACACCTTC. The entire variable domain, with the rest obtained from reference TRBV5-4 and TRBJ1-2, is as follows: ETGVTQSPTHLIKTRGQQVTLRCSSQSGHNTVSWYQQALGQGPQFIFQYYREEENGRGNFPPRFSGLQFPNYSSELNVNALELDDSALYLCASSTPQGESNYGYTFGSGTRLTVV.

The chain carries TRBV29-1 and TRBJ2-7, with D perhaps matching TRBD1 (6 bases). V gave up 6 bases and J gave up 2 bases, with 11 bases separating them. The length of the CDR3 is 12 residues. Looked up from germline, CDR1 is SQVTM and CDR2 is ANQGSEA. The DNA of the CDR3 is TGCAGCGTCTGGACAGCAACCTACGAGCAGTACTTC. Protein: CSVWTATYEQYF.

This clonotype was detected ten times or more. V gene TRBV7-3 combines with J gene TRBJ2-5; 7 bases are shared with TRBD1. Losses at the gene ends were 1 base for V and 1 base for J; bases not matched to a gene: 3. The CDR3 is made up of 15 amino acids. CDR1 is SGHTA, CDR2 FQGTGA, per germline. CDR3 bases: TGTGCCAGCAGCTTAAGTGGGACAGCCCAAGAGACCCAGTACTTC. The encoded protein is CASSLSGTAQETQYF.

This clonotype was recorded at least ten times. The chain combines TRBV7-9 with TRBJ1-5; D call uncertain. From germline, CDR1 is SEHNR and CDR2 FQNEAQ (reference sequence). Trimming removed 5 bases at V and 7 bases at J, with 15 bases between. The CDR3 is 14 amino acids. As DNA, the CDR3 is TGTGCCAGCAGCGATGACGGGCGGGGACAGCCCCAGCATTTT. Translating it yields CASSDDGRGQPQHF.

This clonotype was detected a few times. The chain combines TRBV4-2 with TRBJ2-3; 9 bases line up with TRBD2. Trimming removed 0 bases from V and 5 bases from J; junction bases left unmatched: 3. The CDR3 loop spans 15 amino acids. The germline CDR1 and CDR2 sequences are LGHNA and YNFKEQ. This CDR3 reads CASSQDLLAGDTQYF. DNA of the CDR3: TGTGCCAGCAGCCAAGATCTACTAGCGGGAGATACGCAGTATTTT.

The chain uses TRBV30 and TRBJ2-7; 7 nucleotides line up with TRBD1. With 4 bases clipped from V and 4 bases from J, the junction kept 4 bases outside the gene matches. Germline loops: CDR1 GTSNPN, CDR2 SVGIG (reference sequence). This CDR3 is 12 amino acids long. CDR3 coding DNA: TGTGCCTGGAAAGGGGGCGGTTACGAGCAGTACTTC. This sequence encodes CAWKGGGYEQYF. The variable domain in full, with the rest retrieved from reference TRBV30 and TRBJ2-7, is SQTIHQWPATLVQPVGSPLSLECTVEGTSNPNLYWYRQAAGRGLQLLFYSVGIGQISSEVPQNLSASRPQDRQFILSSKKLLLSDSGFYLCAWKGGGYEQYFGPGTRLTVT.

At least ten counts were recorded for this clonotype. The chain recombines TRBV11-2 with TRBJ2-7; TRBD1 might be the D (5 bases). V lost 4 bases, J lost 5 bases, and 9 bases lay in between. CDR1 is SGHAT, CDR2 FQNNGV, per germline. The CDR3 has 12 amino acids. DNA for the CDR3: TGTGCCAGCAGCTCGGACATGGACGAGCAGTACTTC. The encoded protein is CASSSDMDEQYF.

This clonotype showed up many times. This chain joins TRBV2 and TRBJ2-2; 8 positions agree with TRBD2. CDR1 and CDR2 from the germline V gene are SNHLY and FYNNEI. J lost 7 bases, V lost 8 bases, and 6 bases had no gene match. The CDR3 has 13 amino acids. The CDR3 reads CASGLARDGELFF. CDR3 nucleotides: TGTGCCAGCGGACTAGCTAGAGACGGGGAGCTGTTTTTT.

This clonotype was seen a handful of times. The chain links TRBV6-1 to TRBJ1-4; D is uncertain. Looked up from germline, CDR1 is MNHNS and CDR2 is SASEGT. The CDR3 runs 13 residues. CDR3 amino acids: CAGRRAGDEKLFF. CDR3 in DNA: TGTGCGGGGAGGAGGGCGGGAGATGAAAAACTGTTTTTT.

Only a few counts were recorded for this clonotype. The chain carries TRBV3-1 and TRBJ1-2, with 10 bases that match TRBD1. The CDR3 is 14 residues long. Germline-derived CDR1 and CDR2 are LGHDT and YNNKEL (reference sequence). J lost 4 bases, V lost 8 bases, and 7 bases had no gene match. CDR3 coding DNA: TGTGCCAGCGGCTCCGGGACAGGGGCCTATGGCTACACCTTC. Translating it yields CASGSGTGAYGYTF.

The chain uses TRBV9 and TRBJ2-3; TRBD1 or TRBD2 may be the D gene (5 bases each). From germline, CDR1 is SGDLS and CDR2 YYNGEE. V was trimmed by 2 bases and J by 4 bases, leaving 14 bases between them. CDR3 length: 15 residues. CDR3 in DNA: TGTGCCAGCAGCGTGGGGACGACGGGGCCAGATACGCAGTATTTT. This codes for CASSVGTTGPDTQYF.

This clonotype has at least ten counts. The J gene is TRBJ2-1, the V gene TRBV7-3, with D tentatively TRBD1 (5 bases). CDR1 is SGHTA, CDR2 FQGTGA, per germline. This CDR3 has 15 residues. The V gene lost 5 bases and the J gene lost 0 bases, with 11 bases spanning the gap. The CDR3 here is CASSADSSSYNEQFF. As DNA, the CDR3 is TGTGCCAGCAGCGCCGACAGTAGCTCCTACAATGAGCAGTTCTTC.

CDR3: CASKDRRYKETQYF. The DNA of the CDR3 is TGTGCCAGCAAAGACCGGCGGTATAAAGAGACCCAGTACTTC. The chain combines TRBV12-3 or TRBV12-4 with TRBJ2-5; D is unresolved. V lost 7 bases to trimming and J lost 3 bases, with 15 bases between them. The CDR3 length is 14 residues.

Ten or more counts support this clonotype. The chain is built from TRBV7-9 and TRBJ1-1; maybe TRBD1 (5 bases). The CDR3 is made up of 11 amino acids. CDR1 is SEHNR and CDR2 is FQNEAQ in the germline V gene (reference sequence). The ends were cut back, 10 bases at V and 4 bases at J, with 10 bases in the middle. The CDR3 reads CAIGGSTEAFF. CDR3 DNA sequence: TGTGCCATCGGGGGGAGCACTGAAGCTTTCTTT.

This clonotype was seen at least ten times. The chain links TRBV25-1 to TRBJ1-2; D call uncertain. The CDR3 contains 15 residues. Trimming cost V 0 bases and J 8 bases, with 16 bases left between them. CDR1 and CDR2 from the germline V gene are MGHDK and SYGVNS. The CDR3 nucleotides read TGTGCCAGCAGTGAATATAGGGCCGCAGGTAAAGGCTACACCTTC. Amino acid sequence: CASSEYRAAGKGYTF.

With regard to this clonotype: This may be a read error: a much more frequent sequence differs by one nucleotide. The DNA of the CDR3 is TGTGCCAGCAGTTGGACAGGGGCTCTCTCTGGAAACACCGTATATTTT. It specifies CASSWTGALSGNTVYF. The rearrangement links TRBV13 to TRBJ1-3; 9 bases align to TRBD1. The germline V gene encodes CDR1 PRHDT and CDR2 FYEKMQ (reference sequence). The CDR3 spans 16 residues.

The rearrangement uses TRBV3-1 and TRBJ2-5; D might be TRBD1 (6 bases). V shed 0 bases and J shed 5 bases, with 13 bases lying between them. Germline CDR1 and CDR2: LGHDT and YNNKEL (reference sequence). The CDR3 length is 15 residues. The CDR3 region is CASSQDLRQEETQYF. CDR3 bases: TGTGCCAGCAGCCAAGATCTAAGACAGGAGGAGACCCAGTACTTC.

The sample holds many counts of this clonotype. No conserved phenylalanine or tryptophan ends this CDR3, so it is likely a read error. The rearrangement uses TRBV7-9 and TRBJ2-4; a weak D match, TRBD2 (5 bases). Between the trimmed V and J ends, which lost 5 bases and 8 bases, there was a span of 16 bases. Germline loops: CDR1 SEHNR, CDR2 FQNEAQ (reference sequence). This CDR3 is 14 amino acids long. The CDR3: CASSPRGQADIQYL. For the CDR3, the DNA is TGTGCCAGCAGCCCCCGAGGGCAAGCGGACATTCAGTACCTC.

The sample holds a few counts of this clonotype. The chain couples TRBV10-3 to TRBJ2-5; D is unresolved. V was clipped by 5 bases and J by 4 bases, with 11 bases between them. The CDR3 sequence is 13 residues long. The germline gives CDR1 ENHRY, CDR2 SYGVKD. The CDR3 DNA reads as TGTGCCATCAGTCCTCGGATGGGAGAGACCCAGTACTTC. Amino acid sequence: CAISPRMGETQYF.

The table lists this clonotype with many counts. The rearrangement uses TRBV7-2 and TRBJ2-3; 8 nucleotides line up with TRBD2. This CDR3 has 14 residues. After removal of 3 bases from V and 9 bases from J, the junction contained 8 bases not matched to a gene. Germline V gene sequence: CDR1 SGHTA, CDR2 FQGNSA. The CDR3 reads CASSFIAGGDTQYF. The CDR3 DNA is TGTGCCAGCAGCTTTATCGCGGGAGGTGACACGCAGTATTTT.

Of note for this clonotype: A much larger clonotype is one base distant, so this may be a read error. CDR3 sequence: CASSLEGAYEQYF. The CDR3 DNA sequence: TGTGCCAGCAGCTTAGAGGGGGCCTACGAGCAGTACTTC. This sequence joins TRBV7-9 and TRBJ2-7; D is possibly TRBD1 (6 bases). This CDR3 is built from 13 residues. V lost 1 base and J lost 2, with 6 bases in between. Germline V gene data show CDR1 as SEHNR and CDR2 as FQNEAQ (reference sequence).